This passage covers 14 T cell receptor beta chains from one sample sequenced in a study of technical replicates of blood from several donors. The repertoire was sequenced with immunoSEQ multiplex PCR; TCRdb's copy has only in-frame clones and lacks some. The data hold roughly 97,000 clones, with 90% to 97% observed a single time. The sequenced sample consisted of T cells isolated from PBMCs. Every receptor here comes from a human donor in good health.

The genes are TRBV7-2 and TRBJ2-7; D is possibly TRBD2 (5 bases). The CDR3 is made up of 12 amino acids. Deletions cut 3 bases from V and 6 bases from J, with 9 bases between. CDR1 is SGHTA, CDR2 FQGNSA, per germline. CDR3 DNA: TGTGCCAGCAGCTTTGGAGGCGGCGAGCAGTACTTC. It translates to CASSFGGGEQYF.

This sequence joins TRBV4-1 and TRBJ1-1; TRBD1 is a possible D gene (5 bases). The CDR3 consists of 14 residues. The V end was cut by 3 bases, the J end by 2 bases, with 10 bases between. Germline V gene lookup returns CDR1 MGHRA and CDR2 YSYEKL. CDR3 protein: CASSHIQENTEAFF. The CDR3 nucleotides read TGCGCCAGCAGCCATATACAGGAAAACACTGAAGCTTTCTTT.

The rearrangement links TRBV9 to TRBJ2-3; TRBD2 matches 8 bases. Germline values: CDR1 SGDLS, CDR2 YYNGEE. The V segment lost 0 bases and the J segment 2 bases; nucleotides outside the gene matches: 5. This CDR3 region has 16 residues. CDR3 nucleotide sequence: TGTGCCAGCAGCGTAGGCTCTAGCGGGCACACAGATACGCAGTATTTT. Residues: CASSVGSSGHTDTQYF.

The table lists this clone with a count of one. V and J are TRBV7-6 and TRBJ2-7; the match to TRBD2 covers 8 bases. CDR1 is SGHVS and CDR2 is FNYEAQ in the germline V gene. The junction had 2 bases not matched to a gene; V was cut back by 0 bases and J by 7 bases. This CDR3 has 13 amino acids. CDR3 sequence reads: CASSLARGGEQYF. CDR3 nucleotides: TGTGCCAGCAGCTTAGCCCGGGGGGGTGAGCAGTACTTC.

The V and J genes are TRBV5-6 and TRBJ2-1; weak D call: TRBD1 (6 bases). Between the trimmed V and J ends, which lost 0 bases and 0 bases, there was a span of 13 bases. Germline V gene lookup returns CDR1 SGHDT and CDR2 YYEEEE. The length of the CDR3 is 17 residues. CDR3 region: CASSLAGQGGSYNEQFF. CDR3 DNA sequence: TGTGCCAGCAGCTTGGCCGGCCAAGGGGGCTCCTACAATGAGCAGTTCTTC.

The CDR3 sequence is CASSLDWNSYNEQFF. In DNA form, the CDR3 reads TGTGCCAGCAGTCTAGACTGGAACTCCTACAATGAGCAGTTCTTC. The J gene is TRBJ2-1, the V gene TRBV6-5; no reliable D call. Trimming stripped 5 bases from V and 0 bases from J, with 11 bases between. Germline V CDR1 and CDR2: MNHEY, SVGAGI. There are 15 residues in the CDR3.

Comment on this clone: This sample includes further DNA sequences coding for the same CDR3. The rearrangement uses TRBV27 and TRBJ1-5, with 8 nucleotides matching TRBD1. V dropped 5 bases and J dropped 7; count of bases not matched to a gene: 7. Germline CDR1 reads MNHEY; CDR2 reads SMNVEV (reference sequence). This CDR3 region has 14 residues. CDR3 region: CASSPTGGNQPQHF. The CDR3 nucleotides are TGTGCCAGCAGTCCTACAGGGGGGAACCAGCCCCAGCATTTT.

The chain uses TRBV7-9 and TRBJ2-7; tentative D call: TRBD2 (6 bases). The germline V gene encodes CDR1 SEHNR and CDR2 FQNEAQ (reference sequence). Trimming took 3 bases from V and 6 from J, leaving 21 bases between them. This CDR3 contains 16 residues. The CDR3 reads CASSFLSGLSGGEQYF. The CDR3 nucleotides are TGTGCCAGCAGCTTCCTTTCAGGGTTATCCGGGGGCGAGCAGTACTTC.

This sequence joins TRBV19 and TRBJ2-7; 8 bases agree with TRBD1. The CDR3 spans 15 residues. J was trimmed by 3 bases and V by 5 bases; bases with no gene match: 9. The V gene's germline CDR1 is LNHDA and CDR2 SQIVND (reference sequence). CDR3 coding DNA: TGTGCCAGTAGTCCGCAGACAGGGGCCTTCTACGAGCAGTACTTC. Translated: CASSPQTGAFYEQYF.

The CDR3 nucleotides read TGCAGCGTTGGGGTTACTGGGGGAGGGACTGAAGCTTTCTTT. Protein product: CSVGVTGGGTEAFF. The chain employs TRBV29-1 and TRBJ1-1; D might be TRBD1 (5 bases). Trimming pared 4 bases from V and 5 bases from J, leaving 17 bases between. CDR3 size: 14 residues. Germline-derived CDR1 and CDR2 are SQVTM and ANQGSEA.

CDR3 loop: CASEPHTLYNEQFF. The CDR3 DNA reads as TGTGCCAGCGAACCACACACCCTCTACAATGAGCAGTTCTTC. This chain links TRBV28 with TRBJ2-1; no definite D call. CDR3 size: 14 residues. CDR1 and CDR2 (germline): MDHEN, SYDVKM. The V end was cut by 8 bases, the J end by 3 bases, with 14 bases between.

The rearrangement uses TRBV2 and TRBJ2-5, with D perhaps matching TRBD1 (6 bases). Trimming took off 8 bases at V and 1 base at J, with 8 bases between the two ends. This CDR3 spans 12 amino acids. CDR1 and CDR2 from the germline V gene are SNHLY and FYNNEI. The DNA of the CDR3 is TGTGCCAGCCGGGACACCCAAGAGACCCAGTACTTC. This translates into CASRDTQETQYF. Together with reference TRBV2 and TRBJ2-5, the CDR3 gives the full variable domain: EPEVTQTPSHQVTQMGQEVILRCVPISNHLYFYWYRQILGQKVEFLVSFYNNEISEKSEIFDDQFSVERPDGSNFTLKIRSTKLEDSAMYFCASRDTQETQYFGPGTRLLVL.

The J gene is TRBJ1-2, the V gene TRBV11-3; maybe TRBD1 (5 bases). This CDR3 comprises 14 residues. V was pared by 5 bases and J by 10 bases, with 20 bases between. Germline V gene lookup returns CDR1 SGHNT and CDR2 YENEEA. The CDR3, as DNA: TGTGCCAGCAGCGCTTTACCCAGGGAGGTATCCTACACCTTC. Residues: CASSALPREVSYTF.

This rearrangement joins TRBV5-1 to TRBJ1-1, with D possibly being TRBD1 (5 bases). CDR3 size: 13 residues. The V gene lost 1 base and the J gene lost 5 bases, with 9 bases spanning the gap. CDR1 and CDR2 from the germline V gene are SGHRS and YFSETQ. The chain's CDR3 is CASSLIGGTEAFF. Written as DNA, the CDR3 is TGCGCCAGCAGCTTGATCGGGGGGACTGAAGCTTTCTTT.